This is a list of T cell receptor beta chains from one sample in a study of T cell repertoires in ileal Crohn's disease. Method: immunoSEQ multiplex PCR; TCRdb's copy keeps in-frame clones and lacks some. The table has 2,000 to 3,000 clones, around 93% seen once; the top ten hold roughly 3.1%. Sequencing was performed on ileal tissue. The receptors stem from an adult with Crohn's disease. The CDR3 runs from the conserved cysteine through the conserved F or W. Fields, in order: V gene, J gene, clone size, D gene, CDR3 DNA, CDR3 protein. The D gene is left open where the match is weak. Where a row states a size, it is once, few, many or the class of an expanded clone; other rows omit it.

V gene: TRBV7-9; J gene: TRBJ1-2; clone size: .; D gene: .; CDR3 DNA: TGTGCCAGCAGCTTATCGCGGGTAGATGGCTACACCTTC; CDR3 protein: CASSLSRVDGYTF
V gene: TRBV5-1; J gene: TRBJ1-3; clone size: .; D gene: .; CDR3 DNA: TGCGCCAGCAGCTTGGGCGACACAGGAAACACCATATATTTT; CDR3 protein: CASSLGDTGNTIYF
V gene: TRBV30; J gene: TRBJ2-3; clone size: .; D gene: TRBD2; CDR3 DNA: TGTGCCTGGAGTGTACTAGCGGGGGGGGGAGATACGCAGTATTTT; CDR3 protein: CAWSVLAGGGDTQYF
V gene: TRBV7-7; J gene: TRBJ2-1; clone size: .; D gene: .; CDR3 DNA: TGTGCTAGCAGCTTGAGGGCGGGGGCTAACAATGAGCAGTTCTTC; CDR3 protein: CASSLRAGANNEQFF
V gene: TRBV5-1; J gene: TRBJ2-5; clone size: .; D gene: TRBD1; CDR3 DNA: TGCGCCAGCAGCCCATTTGGGAATCGGGACAGGGGGTTCGGGGAGACCCAGTACTTC; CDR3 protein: CASSPFGNRDRGFGETQYF
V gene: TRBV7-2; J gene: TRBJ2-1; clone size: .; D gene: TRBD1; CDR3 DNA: TGTGCCAGCAGCTTAAACAGGGGCCGCCACAATGAGCAGTTCTTC; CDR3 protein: CASSLNRGRHNEQFF
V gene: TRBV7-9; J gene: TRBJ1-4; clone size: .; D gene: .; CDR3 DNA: TGTGCCAGCAGCTTGGGGTCTCAGGGCGTGGAAAAACTGTTTTTT; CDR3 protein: CASSLGSQGVEKLFF
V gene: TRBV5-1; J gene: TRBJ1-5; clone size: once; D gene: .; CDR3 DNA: TGCGCCAGCAGCTACCGCCAGGGTCAGCCCCAGCATTTT; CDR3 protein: CASSYRQGQPQHF
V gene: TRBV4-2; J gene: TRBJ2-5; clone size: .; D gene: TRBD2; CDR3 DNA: TGTGCCAGCAGCCAAGTACCGGGGGGGCTGGCCGAGACCCAGTACTTC; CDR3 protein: CASSQVPGGLAETQYF
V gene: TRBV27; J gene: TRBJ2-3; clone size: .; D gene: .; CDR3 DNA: TGTGCCAGCAGTTTAGTTCACGTGCGGGATACGCAGTATTTT; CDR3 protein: CASSLVHVRDTQYF
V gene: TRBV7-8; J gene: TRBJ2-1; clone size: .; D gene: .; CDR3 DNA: TGTGCCAGCAGGGGAGGTCGCGTCAATGAGCAGTTCTTC; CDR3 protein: CASRGGRVNEQFF
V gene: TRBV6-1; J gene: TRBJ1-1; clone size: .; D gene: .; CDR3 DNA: TGTGCCAGCAGTGAGTTTCAGGTGAACACTGAAGCTTTCTTT; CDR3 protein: CASSEFQVNTEAFF
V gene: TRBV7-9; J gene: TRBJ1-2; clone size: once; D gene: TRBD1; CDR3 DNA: TGTGCCAGCAGCCGAGGAGGACAGGGCGCTAACTATGGCTACACCTTC; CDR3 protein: CASSRGGQGANYGYTF
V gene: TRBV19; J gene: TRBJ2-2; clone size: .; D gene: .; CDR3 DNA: TGTGCCAGTAAGCAGGCGCACACCGGGGAGCTGTTTTTT; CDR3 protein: CASKQAHTGELFF
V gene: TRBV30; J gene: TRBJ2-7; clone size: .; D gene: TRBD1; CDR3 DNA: TGCGCCTGGAGTTTCCCCGGGGACAGGGGTTACGAGCAGTACTTC; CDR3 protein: CAWSFPGDRGYEQYF
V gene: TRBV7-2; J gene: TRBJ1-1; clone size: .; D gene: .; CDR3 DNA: TGTGCCAGCAGCTCCCCGGGACATTGGAACACTGAAGCTTTCTTT; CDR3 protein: CASSSPGHWNTEAFF
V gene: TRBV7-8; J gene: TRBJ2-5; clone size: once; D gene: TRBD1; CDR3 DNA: TGTGCCAGCAGCTCCCAGGGGGCTGGGGAGACCCAGTACTTC; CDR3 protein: CASSSQGAGETQYF
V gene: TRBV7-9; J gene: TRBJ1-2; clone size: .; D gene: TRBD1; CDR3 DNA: TGTGCCAGCAGGCCGGGACAGGGGGCCTATGGCTACACCTTC; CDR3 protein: CASRPGQGAYGYTF
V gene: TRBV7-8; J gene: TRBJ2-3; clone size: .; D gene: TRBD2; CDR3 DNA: TGTGCCAGCAGCTTAGGGCTTAGCGGGGGCACAGATACGCAGTATTTT; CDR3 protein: CASSLGLSGGTDTQYF
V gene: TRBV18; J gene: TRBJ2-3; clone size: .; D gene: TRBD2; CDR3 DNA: TGTGCCAGCTCACCCTCGGGGGGTCCAGATACGCAGTATTTT; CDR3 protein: CASSPSGGPDTQYF
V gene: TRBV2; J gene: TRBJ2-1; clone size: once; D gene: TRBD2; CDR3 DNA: TGTGCCAGCAGTCTGAGACTAGCGGGGGGGATGCACCAGTTCTTC; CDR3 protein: CASSLRLAGGMHQFF
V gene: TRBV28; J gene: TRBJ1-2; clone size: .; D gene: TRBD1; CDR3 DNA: TGTGCCAGCACAGGGGGCGCCCTCTATGGCTACACCTTC; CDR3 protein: CASTGGALYGYTF
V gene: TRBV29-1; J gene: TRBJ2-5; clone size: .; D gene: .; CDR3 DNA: TGCAGCGGGGGCGGACAAGAGACCCAGTACTTC; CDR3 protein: CSGGGQETQYF
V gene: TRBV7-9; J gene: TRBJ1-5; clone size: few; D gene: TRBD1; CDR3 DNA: TGTGCCAGCAGCGGCAGGACAGGGGACAGCAATCAGCCCCAGCATTTT; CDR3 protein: CASSGRTGDSNQPQHF
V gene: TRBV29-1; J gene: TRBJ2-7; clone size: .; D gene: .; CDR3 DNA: TGCAGCGTCAGACAGGACATATACGAGCAGTACTTC; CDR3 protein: CSVRQDIYEQYF